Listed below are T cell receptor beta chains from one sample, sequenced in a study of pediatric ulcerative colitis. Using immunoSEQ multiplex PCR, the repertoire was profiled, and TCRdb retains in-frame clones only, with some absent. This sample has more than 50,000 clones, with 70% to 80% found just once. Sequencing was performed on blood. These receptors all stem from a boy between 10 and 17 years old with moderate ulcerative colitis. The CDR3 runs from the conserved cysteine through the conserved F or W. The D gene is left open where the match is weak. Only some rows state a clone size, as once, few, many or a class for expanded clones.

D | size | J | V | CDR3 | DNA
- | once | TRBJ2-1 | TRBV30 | CAWGGPIEQFF | TGTGCCTGGGGAGGCCCAATCGAGCAGTTCTTC
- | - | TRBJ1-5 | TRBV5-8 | CASSHIWGEQTYSNQPQHF | TGTGCCAGCAGCCACATCTGGGGAGAACAAACTTATAGCAATCAGCCCCAGCATTTT
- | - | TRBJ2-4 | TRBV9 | CASSPGLLLAKNIQYF | TGTGCCAGCAGCCCCGGACTACTTCTAGCCAAAAACATTCAGTACTTC
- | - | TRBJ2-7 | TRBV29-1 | CSVELGYEQYF | TGCAGCGTTGAATTGGGATACGAGCAGTACTTC
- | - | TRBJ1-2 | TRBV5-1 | CASSLGVRKTDYGYTF | TGCGCCAGCAGCTTGGGGGTCCGGAAAACCGACTATGGCTACACCTTC
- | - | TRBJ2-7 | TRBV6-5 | CASSYSKAVPYEQYF | TGTGCCAGCAGTTACTCGAAAGCGGTCCCCTACGAGCAGTACTTC
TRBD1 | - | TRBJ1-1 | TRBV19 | CASRDRNTEAFF | TGTGCCTCACGGGACAGAAACACTGAAGCTTTCTTT
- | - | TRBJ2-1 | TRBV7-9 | CASSLRERGGHEQFF | TGTGCCAGCAGCCTCCGGGAGAGGGGGGGGCATGAGCAGTTCTTC
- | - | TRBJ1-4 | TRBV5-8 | CASSLGSKNEKLFF | TGTGCCAGCAGCTTGGGCAGTAAGAATGAAAAACTGTTTTTT
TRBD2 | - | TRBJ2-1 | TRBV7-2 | CASSLQASGSYEQFF | TGTGCCAGCAGCTTACAGGCTAGCGGGAGCTATGAGCAGTTCTTC
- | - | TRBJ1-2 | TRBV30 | CAWSAQTGTDGYTF | TGTGCCTGGAGTGCCCAAACAGGGACGGATGGCTACACCTTC
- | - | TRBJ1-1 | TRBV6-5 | CASSYPVNTEAFF | TGTGCCAGCAGTTACCCGGTTAACACTGAAGCTTTCTTT
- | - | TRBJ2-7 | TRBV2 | CASTFSGSYEQYF | TGTGCCAGCACCTTCTCGGGGAGCTACGAGCAGTACTTC
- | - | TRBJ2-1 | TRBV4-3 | CASSQQGSSYNEQFF | TGCGCCAGCAGCCAACAGGGGAGCTCCTACAATGAGCAGTTCTTC
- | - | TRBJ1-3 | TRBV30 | CAWSVLWGGFSGNTIYF | TGTGCCTGGAGTGTACTATGGGGGGGCTTCTCTGGAAACACCATATATTTT
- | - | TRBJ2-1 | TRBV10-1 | CASSDRRSSYNEQFF | TGCGCCAGCAGTGATCGGCGGAGCTCCTACAATGAGCAGTTCTTC
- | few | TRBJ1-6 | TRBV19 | CASSIDDRRSPLHF | TGTGCCAGTAGTATAGACGACAGGCGGTCACCCCTCCACTTT
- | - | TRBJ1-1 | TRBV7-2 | CASSSARGRNTEAFF | TGTGCCAGCAGCAGCGCGAGGGGTCGTAACACTGAAGCTTTCTTT
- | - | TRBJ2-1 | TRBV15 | CATSIYNEQFF | TGTGCCACCAGCATTTACAATGAGCAGTTCTTC
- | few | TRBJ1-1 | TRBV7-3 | CASSLRPSRNTEAFF | TGTGCCAGCAGCTTAAGGCCTTCTCGGAACACTGAAGCTTTCTTT
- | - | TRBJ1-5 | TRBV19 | CASSIGGRRDNQPQHF | TGTGCCAGTAGTATTGGGGGGCGACGAGACAATCAGCCCCAGCATTTT
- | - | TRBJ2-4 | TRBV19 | CASSRVQGKNIQYF | TGTGCCAGTAGTAGAGTTCAGGGAAAAAACATTCAGTACTTC